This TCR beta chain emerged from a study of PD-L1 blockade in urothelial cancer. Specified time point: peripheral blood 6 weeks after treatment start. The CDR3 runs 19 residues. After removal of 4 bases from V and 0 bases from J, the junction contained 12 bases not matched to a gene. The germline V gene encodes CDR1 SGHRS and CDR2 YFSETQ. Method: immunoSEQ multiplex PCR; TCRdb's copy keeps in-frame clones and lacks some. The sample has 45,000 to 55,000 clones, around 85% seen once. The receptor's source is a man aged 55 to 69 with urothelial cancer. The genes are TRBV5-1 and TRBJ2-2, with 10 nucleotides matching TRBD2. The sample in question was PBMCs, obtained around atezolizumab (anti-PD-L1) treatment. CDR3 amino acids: CASSLRTSGRATNTGELFF. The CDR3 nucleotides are TGCGCCAGCAGCCTACGGACTAGCGGCCGCGCCACGAACACCGGGGAGCTGTTTTTT.